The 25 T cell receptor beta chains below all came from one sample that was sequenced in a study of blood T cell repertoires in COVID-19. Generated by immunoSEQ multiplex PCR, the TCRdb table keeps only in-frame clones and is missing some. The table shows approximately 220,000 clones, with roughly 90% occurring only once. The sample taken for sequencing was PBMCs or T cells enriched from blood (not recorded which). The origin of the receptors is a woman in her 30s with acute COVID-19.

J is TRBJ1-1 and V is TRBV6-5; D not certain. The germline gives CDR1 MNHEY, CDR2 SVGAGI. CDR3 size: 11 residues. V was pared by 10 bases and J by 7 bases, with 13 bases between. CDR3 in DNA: TGTGCCACCCACACGTCGGGTGAAGCTTTCTTT. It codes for CATHTSGEAFF.

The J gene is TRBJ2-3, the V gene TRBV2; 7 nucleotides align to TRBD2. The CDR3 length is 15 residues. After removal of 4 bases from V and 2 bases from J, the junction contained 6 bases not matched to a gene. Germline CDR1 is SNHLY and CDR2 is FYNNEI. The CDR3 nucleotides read TGTGCCAGCAGTGGGGAGGGTAGCTCCACAGATACGCAGTATTTT. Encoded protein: CASSGEGSSTDTQYF.

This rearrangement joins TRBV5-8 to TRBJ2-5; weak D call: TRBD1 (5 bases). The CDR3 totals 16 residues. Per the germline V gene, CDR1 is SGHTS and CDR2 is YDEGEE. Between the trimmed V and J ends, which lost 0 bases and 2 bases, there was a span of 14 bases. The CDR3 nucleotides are TGTGCCAGCAGCTTGGGGGGCACCCTTGAACAAGAGACCCAGTACTTC. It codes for CASSLGGTLEQETQYF.

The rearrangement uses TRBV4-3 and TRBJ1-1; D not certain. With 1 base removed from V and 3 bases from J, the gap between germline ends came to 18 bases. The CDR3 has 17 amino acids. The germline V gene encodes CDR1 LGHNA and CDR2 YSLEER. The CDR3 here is CASSQGVGGNLDTEAFF. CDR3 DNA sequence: TGCGCCAGCAGCCAAGGGGTAGGAGGGAATTTGGACACTGAAGCTTTCTTT.

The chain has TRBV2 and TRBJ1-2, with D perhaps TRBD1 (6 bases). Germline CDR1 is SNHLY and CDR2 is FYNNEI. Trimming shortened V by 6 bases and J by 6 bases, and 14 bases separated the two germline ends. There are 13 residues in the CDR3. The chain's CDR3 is CASRGVQGNGYTF. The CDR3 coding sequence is TGTGCCAGCAGGGGGGTACAGGGTAATGGCTACACCTTC.

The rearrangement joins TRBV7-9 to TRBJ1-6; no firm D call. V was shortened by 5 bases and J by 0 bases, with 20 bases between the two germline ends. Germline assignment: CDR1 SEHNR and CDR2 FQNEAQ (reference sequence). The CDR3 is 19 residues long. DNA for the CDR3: TGTGCCAGCAGCCACTCCGGGTCTTCATTGGGCTCCTATAATTCACCCCTCCACTTT. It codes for CASSHSGSSLGSYNSPLHF.

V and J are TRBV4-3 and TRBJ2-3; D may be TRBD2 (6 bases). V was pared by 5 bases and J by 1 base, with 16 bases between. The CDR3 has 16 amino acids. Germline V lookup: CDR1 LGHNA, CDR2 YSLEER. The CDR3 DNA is TGCGCCAGCAGCGACGGGACTGCCTCTCGCACAGATACGCAGTATTTT. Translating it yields CASSDGTASRTDTQYF.

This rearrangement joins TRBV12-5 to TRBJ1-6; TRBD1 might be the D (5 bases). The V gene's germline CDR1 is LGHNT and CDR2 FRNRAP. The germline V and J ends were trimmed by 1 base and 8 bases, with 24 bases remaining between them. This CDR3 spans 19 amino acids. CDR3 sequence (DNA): TGTGCTAGTGGTTTGGCACTGAGCAGGTGGCAGGTGGGGCATTCACCCCTCCACTTT. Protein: CASGLALSRWQVGHSPLHF.

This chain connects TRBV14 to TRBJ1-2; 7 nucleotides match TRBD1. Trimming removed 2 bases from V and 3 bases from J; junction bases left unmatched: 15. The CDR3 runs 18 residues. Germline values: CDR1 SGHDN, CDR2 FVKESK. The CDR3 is CASSQQGLRRGPDYGYTF. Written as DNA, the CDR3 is TGTGCCAGCAGCCAACAAGGCCTTAGGAGGGGGCCGGACTATGGCTACACCTTC.

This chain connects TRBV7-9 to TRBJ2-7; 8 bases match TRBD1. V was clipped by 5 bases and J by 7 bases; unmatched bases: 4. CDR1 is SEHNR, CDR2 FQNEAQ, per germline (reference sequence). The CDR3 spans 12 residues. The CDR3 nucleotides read TGTGCCAGCAGCAGAAGACAGGGGGAGCAGTACTTC. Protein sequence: CASSRRQGEQYF.

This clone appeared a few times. The CDR3, as DNA: TGTGCCAGCAGCTTGCAACCAGGGACAGGGAAAGCTTTCTTT. Translation gives CASSLQPGTGKAFF. The gene calls are TRBV5-6 and TRBJ1-1; 9 bases match TRBD1. The CDR3 consists of 14 residues. Trimming took 1 base from V and 9 from J; bases not matched to a gene: 7. CDR1 is SGHDT, CDR2 YYEEEE, per germline.

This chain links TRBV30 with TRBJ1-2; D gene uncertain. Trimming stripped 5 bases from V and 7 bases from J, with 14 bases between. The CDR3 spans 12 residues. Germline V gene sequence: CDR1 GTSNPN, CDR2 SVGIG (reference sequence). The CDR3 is CAWSPLEGGYTF. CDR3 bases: TGTGCCTGGTCGCCCCTAGAGGGTGGCTACACCTTC.

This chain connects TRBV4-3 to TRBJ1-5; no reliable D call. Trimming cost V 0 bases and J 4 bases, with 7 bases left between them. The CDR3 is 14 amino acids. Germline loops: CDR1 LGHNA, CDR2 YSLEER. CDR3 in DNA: TGCGCCAGCAGCCAAGATCGAGGGAATCAGCCCCAGCATTTT. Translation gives CASSQDRGNQPQHF.

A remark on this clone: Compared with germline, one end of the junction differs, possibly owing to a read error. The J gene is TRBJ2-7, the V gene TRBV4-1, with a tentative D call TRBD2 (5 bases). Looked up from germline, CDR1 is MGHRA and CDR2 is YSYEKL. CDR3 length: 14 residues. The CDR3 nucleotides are TGCGTCAGCAGCCCCTGGGTAGGGAGTTACGAGCAGTACTTC. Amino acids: CVSSPWVGSYEQYF.

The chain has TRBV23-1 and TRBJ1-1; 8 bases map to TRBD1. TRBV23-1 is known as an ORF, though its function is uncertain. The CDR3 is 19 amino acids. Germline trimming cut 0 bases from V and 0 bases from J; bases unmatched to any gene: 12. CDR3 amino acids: CASSQSHRDRPNMNTEAFF. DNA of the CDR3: TGCGCCAGCAGTCAATCCCACCGGGACAGGCCCAATATGAACACTGAAGCTTTCTTT.

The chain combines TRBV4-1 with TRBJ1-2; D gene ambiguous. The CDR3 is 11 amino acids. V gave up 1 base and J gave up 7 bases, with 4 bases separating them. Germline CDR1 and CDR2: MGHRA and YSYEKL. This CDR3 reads CASSQGLGYTF. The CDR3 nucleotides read TGCGCCAGCAGCCAAGGTCTTGGCTACACCTTC.

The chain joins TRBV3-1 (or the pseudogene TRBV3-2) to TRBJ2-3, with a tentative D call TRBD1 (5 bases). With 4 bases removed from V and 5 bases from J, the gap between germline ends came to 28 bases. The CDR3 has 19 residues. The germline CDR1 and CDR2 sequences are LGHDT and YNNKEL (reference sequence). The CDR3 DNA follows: TGTGCCAGCAGCCCAAGAAGGTTTAATATCGCAAAAGGGGAAGATACGCAGTATTTT. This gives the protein CASSPRRFNIAKGEDTQYF.

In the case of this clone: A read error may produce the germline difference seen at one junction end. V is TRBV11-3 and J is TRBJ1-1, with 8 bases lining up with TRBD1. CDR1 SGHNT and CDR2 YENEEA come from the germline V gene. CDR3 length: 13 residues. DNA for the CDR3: TGTGCCAGCAGCATAGACAGGGGCACTGAAGCTTTCTTT. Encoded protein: CASSIDRGTEAFF.

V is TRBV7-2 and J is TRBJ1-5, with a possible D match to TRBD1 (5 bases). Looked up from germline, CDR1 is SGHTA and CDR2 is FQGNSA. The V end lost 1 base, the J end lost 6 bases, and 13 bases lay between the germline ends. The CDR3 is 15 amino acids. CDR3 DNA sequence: TGTGCCAGCAGCTTAGATAGGGGAGGAGGTCAGCCCCAGCATTTT. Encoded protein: CASSLDRGGGQPQHF.

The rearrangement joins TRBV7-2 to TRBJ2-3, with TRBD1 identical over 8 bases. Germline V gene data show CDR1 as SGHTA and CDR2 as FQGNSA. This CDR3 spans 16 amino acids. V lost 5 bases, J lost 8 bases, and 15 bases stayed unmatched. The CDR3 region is CASSKDRDPAGGTQYF. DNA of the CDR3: TGTGCCAGCAGCAAGGACAGGGACCCCGCCGGGGGTACGCAGTATTTT.

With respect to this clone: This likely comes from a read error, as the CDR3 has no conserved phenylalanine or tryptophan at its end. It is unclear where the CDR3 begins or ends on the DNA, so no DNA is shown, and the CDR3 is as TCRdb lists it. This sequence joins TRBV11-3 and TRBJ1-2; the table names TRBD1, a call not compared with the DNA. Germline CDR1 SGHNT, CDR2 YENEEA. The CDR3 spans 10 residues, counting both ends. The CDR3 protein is CASSSRQGFS.

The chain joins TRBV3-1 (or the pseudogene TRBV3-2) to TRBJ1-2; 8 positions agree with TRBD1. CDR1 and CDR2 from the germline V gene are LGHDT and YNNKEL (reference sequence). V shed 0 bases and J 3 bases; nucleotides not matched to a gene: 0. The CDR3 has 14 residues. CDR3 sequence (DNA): TGTGCCAGCAGCCAAGAGACAGGGGACTATGGCTACACCTTC. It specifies CASSQETGDYGYTF.

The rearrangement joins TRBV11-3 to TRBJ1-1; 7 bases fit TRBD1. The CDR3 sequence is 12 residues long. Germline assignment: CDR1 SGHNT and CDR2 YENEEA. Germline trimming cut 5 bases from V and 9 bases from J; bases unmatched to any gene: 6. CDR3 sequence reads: CASSTGGGQAFF. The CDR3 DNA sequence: TGTGCCAGCAGCACCGGAGGGGGCCAAGCTTTCTTT.

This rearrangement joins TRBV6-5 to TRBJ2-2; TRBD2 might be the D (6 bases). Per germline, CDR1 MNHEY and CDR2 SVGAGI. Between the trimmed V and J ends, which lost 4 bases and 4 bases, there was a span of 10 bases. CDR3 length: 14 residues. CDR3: CASSFAGSTGELFF. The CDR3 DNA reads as TGTGCCAGCAGTTTTGCGGGGAGCACCGGGGAGCTGTTTTTT.

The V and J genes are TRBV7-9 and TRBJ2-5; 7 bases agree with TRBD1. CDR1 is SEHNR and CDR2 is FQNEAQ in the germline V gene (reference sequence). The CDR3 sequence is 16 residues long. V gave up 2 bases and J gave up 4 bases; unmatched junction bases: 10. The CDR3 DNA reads TGTGCCAGCAGCTTACGGCTCGGGACAGAGCCAGAGACCCAGTACTTC. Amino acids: CASSLRLGTEPETQYF. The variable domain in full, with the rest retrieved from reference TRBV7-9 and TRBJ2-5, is DTGVSQNPRHKITKRGQNVTFRCDPISEHNRLYWYRQTLGQGPEFLTYFQNEAQLEKSRLLSDRFSAERPKGSFSTLEIQRTEQGDSAMYLCASSLRLGTEPETQYFGPGTRLLVL.